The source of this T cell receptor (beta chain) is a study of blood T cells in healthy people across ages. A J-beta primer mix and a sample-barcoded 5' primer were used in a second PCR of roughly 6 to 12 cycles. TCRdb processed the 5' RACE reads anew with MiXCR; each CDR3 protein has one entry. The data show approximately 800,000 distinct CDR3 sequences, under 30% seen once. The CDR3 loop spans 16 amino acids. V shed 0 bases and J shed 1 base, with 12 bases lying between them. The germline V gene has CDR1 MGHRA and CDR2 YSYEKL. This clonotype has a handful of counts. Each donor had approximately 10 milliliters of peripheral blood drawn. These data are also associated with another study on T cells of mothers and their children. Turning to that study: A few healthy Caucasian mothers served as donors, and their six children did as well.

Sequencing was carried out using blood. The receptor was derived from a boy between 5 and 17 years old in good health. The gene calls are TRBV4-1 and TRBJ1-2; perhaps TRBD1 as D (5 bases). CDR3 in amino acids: CASSQDKRGLNYGYTF. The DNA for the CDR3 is TGCGCCAGCAGCCAAGATAAGAGGGGCCTTAACTATGGCTACACCTTC.